The subject of this entry is one T cell receptor beta chain. Germline CDR1 MNHEY, CDR2 SVGAGI. The CDR3 runs to 14 residues. V shed 6 bases and J shed 10 bases, with 19 bases lying between them. Some clones are missing from TCRdb's copy, which holds only in-frame ones; the method was immunoSEQ multiplex PCR. The repertoire includes about 430,000 clones, about 90% of them detected once, and less than 0.95% sits in the top ten. This sample stems from a study of blood T cell repertoires in COVID-19. Study at large: COVID-19 samples from acute and convalescent phases originated in the United States, Italy and Spain. T cells, B-cell-depleted T cells, or PBMCs supplied cDNA or gDNA.

The origin of this receptor is a man between 18 and 35 years old with COVID-19, enrolled during active disease. This chain links TRBV6-5 with TRBJ2-1, with D possibly being TRBD2 (7 bases). The sample was peripheral blood. The CDR3 nucleotides are TGTGCCAGCAGGGAGCTAGCGGAGGGGGGCGAGCAGTTCTTC. It is translated as CASRELAEGGEQFF.